Following are 24 T cell receptor beta chains from one sample sequenced in a study of cytomegalovirus exposure and HLA in healthy donors. Amplification used 60 Vbeta primers and 13 Jbeta primers. The data were produced by immunoSEQ multiplex PCR, yet TCRdb's version contains in-frame clones alone and is incomplete. The data hold around 100,000 clones, with 76% observed a single time. Material: PBMCs. Receptors originate from a woman aged 55-70 years in good health and CMV-seropositive.

The gene calls are TRBV7-2 and TRBJ1-2, with 10 bases identical to TRBD1. With V trimmed by 0 bases and J by 3 bases, 1 base remained unmatched. Germline loops: CDR1 SGHTA, CDR2 FQGNSA. The CDR3 loop spans 15 amino acids. This CDR3 is CASSLAGTGDYGYTF. As DNA, the CDR3 is TGTGCCAGCAGCTTAGCCGGGACAGGGGACTATGGCTACACCTTC.

The rearrangement uses TRBV5-6 and TRBJ1-2; possibly TRBD1 for D (6 bases). The CDR3 is made up of 13 amino acids. Germline values: CDR1 SGHDT, CDR2 YYEEEE. Trimming removed 4 bases from V and 11 bases from J, with 18 bases in between. CDR3 amino acids: CASSITGILGYTF. CDR3 nucleotide sequence: TGTGCCAGCAGCATAACAGGGATTTTGGGGTACACCTTC.

In DNA, the CDR3 is TGTGCCAGCAGCCCGGCCCCTCGGCTAGCGGGGGTAGCTATACTGACCCAGTACTTC. Its protein is CASSPAPRLAGVAILTQYF. The rearrangement joins TRBV7-8 to TRBJ2-5; 10 nucleotides match TRBD2. In germline, CDR1 is SGHVS, CDR2 FQNEAQ. The CDR3 totals 19 residues. With 5 bases clipped from V and 7 bases from J, the junction kept 22 bases outside the gene matches.

V and J are TRBV5-4 and TRBJ2-7; 8 nucleotides line up with TRBD2. The V segment lost 1 base and the J segment 7 bases; nucleotides outside the gene matches: 7. CDR3 length: 14 residues. CDR1 and CDR2 from the germline V gene are SGHNT and YYREEE (reference sequence). The CDR3 sequence: CASSLSSGTVEQYF. CDR3 DNA: TGTGCCAGCAGCTTGAGTAGCGGGACGGTTGAGCAGTACTTC.

This clone was picked up many times. The chain couples TRBV6-1 to TRBJ1-2; 7 bases line up with TRBD1. The V gene end was trimmed by 6 bases and the J gene end by 4 bases; junction bases not matched to a gene: 5. The CDR3 has 13 residues. Germline CDR1 is MNHNS and CDR2 is SASEGT. The CDR3: CASRDAGGYGYTF. The CDR3 DNA reads TGTGCCAGCAGGGATGCAGGGGGCTATGGCTACACCTTC.

This clone was recorded only once. J is TRBJ2-3 and V is TRBV7-6; the match to TRBD2 covers 14 bases. The CDR3 loop spans 16 amino acids. Germline V gives CDR1 SGHVS, CDR2 FNYEAQ. Trimming removed 5 bases from V and 3 bases from J; junction bases left unmatched: 4. Written as DNA, the CDR3 is TGTGCCAGCAGCACGCGGACTAGCGGGAGGACAGATACGCAGTATTTT. Protein sequence: CASSTRTSGRTDTQYF.

The chain employs TRBV27 and TRBJ1-2, with D perhaps matching TRBD1 (6 bases). The V gene lost 5 bases and the J gene lost 5 bases, with 12 bases spanning the gap. The CDR3 extends over 13 amino acids. Germline V gene data show CDR1 as MNHEY and CDR2 as SMNVEV (reference sequence). The CDR3 loop reads CASSPPTGYGYTF. For the CDR3, the DNA is TGTGCCAGCAGTCCGCCGACAGGATATGGCTACACCTTC.

The chain joins TRBV6-6 to TRBJ2-7; D may be TRBD1 (5 bases). The germline CDR1 and CDR2 sequences are MNHNY and SVGAGI (reference sequence). Trimming cost V 5 bases and J 3 bases, with 11 bases left between them. The CDR3 spans 13 residues. CDR3 residues: CASSSQGRYEQYF. The CDR3 DNA sequence: TGTGCCAGCAGTAGTCAGGGCCGCTACGAGCAGTACTTC.

V gene TRBV30 combines with J gene TRBJ2-3, with no clear D. The germline V gene encodes CDR1 GTSNPN and CDR2 SVGIG (reference sequence). The V and J ends lost 0 bases and 4 bases respectively, with 5 bases between them. CDR3 size: 12 residues. CDR3 bases: TGTGCCTGGAGTGTTATTTCAGATACGCAGTATTTT. Translation gives CAWSVISDTQYF.

CDR3 nucleotides: TGTGCCAGCAGCTTAGCTAGCGGGATTGGGGATACGCAGTATTTT. This encodes CASSLASGIGDTQYF. V and J are TRBV7-3 and TRBJ2-3, with 9 bases aligning to TRBD2. Germline CDR1 SGHTA, CDR2 FQGTGA. J was trimmed by 6 bases and V by 2 bases; bases with no gene match: 6. This CDR3 comprises 15 residues. Drawing the rest from reference TRBV7-3 and TRBJ2-3, the complete variable domain is GAGVSQTPSNKVTEKGKYVELRCDPISGHTALYWYRQSLGQGPEFLIYFQGTGAADDSGLPNDRFFAVRPEGSVSTLKIQRTERGDSAVYLCASSLASGIGDTQYFGPGTRLTVL.

This sequence joins TRBV6-1 and TRBJ2-7, with 7 bases matching TRBD1. CDR1 is MNHNS and CDR2 is SASEGT in the germline V gene. Trimming removed 8 bases from V and 4 bases from J; junction bases left unmatched: 14. This CDR3 is built from 15 residues. The CDR3 DNA reads as TGTGCCAGCCAAGAAGTGCAGGGGGTTGGGTACGAGCAGTACTTC. Translated: CASQEVQGVGYEQYF.

The rearrangement links TRBV19 to TRBJ2-1; maybe TRBD2 (6 bases). V was clipped by 8 bases and J by 7 bases, with 12 bases between them. Germline V lookup: CDR1 LNHDA, CDR2 SQIVND (reference sequence). This CDR3 comprises 12 residues. The CDR3: CASRDWVNEQFF. The CDR3 bases are TGTGCCAGTCGGGACTGGGTTAATGAGCAGTTCTTC.

This clone is medium-sized within its sample. The V gene is TRBV4-1, the J gene TRBJ2-7; D is uncertain. The germline V and J ends were trimmed by 1 base and 0 bases, with 10 bases remaining between them. The CDR3 is 15 residues long. Germline CDR1 reads MGHRA; CDR2 reads YSYEKL. DNA for the CDR3: TGCGCCAGCAGCCAAGCTGCGGAGAGCTCCTACGAGCAGTACTTC. Translation: CASSQAAESSYEQYF.

The chain uses TRBV28 and TRBJ1-2; TRBD1 might be the D (5 bases). CDR3 length: 12 residues. The germline V gene has CDR1 MDHEN and CDR2 SYDVKM. V lost 6 bases, J lost 8 bases, and 13 bases lay in between. CDR3 protein: CASRQEGRGYTF. DNA for the CDR3: TGTGCCAGCAGGCAGGAGGGGAGGGGCTACACCTTC.

The chain carries TRBV2 and TRBJ1-2; no reliable D call. CDR1 SNHLY and CDR2 FYNNEI come from the germline V gene. V lost 6 bases and J 0 bases, leaving 5 bases between the germline ends. The CDR3 runs 12 residues. The CDR3 region is CASSTANYGYTF. For the CDR3, the DNA is TGTGCCAGCAGCACAGCTAACTATGGCTACACCTTC.

V usage is TRBV4-1 and J usage is TRBJ2-7; 11 bases align to TRBD2. This CDR3 is built from 17 residues. J gave up 6 bases and V 0 bases, and 10 bases lay outside the gene matches. Germline V gene data show CDR1 as MGHRA and CDR2 as YSYEKL. The CDR3, as DNA: TGCGCCAGCAGCCAAGATGTACTAGCGGGAGTGGGAGGCGAGCAGTACTTC. Its translation: CASSQDVLAGVGGEQYF.

The chain uses TRBV5-1 and TRBJ2-2, with D possibly matching TRBD1 (6 bases). The germline V and J ends were trimmed by 4 bases and 6 bases, with 16 bases remaining between them. CDR1 and CDR2 from the germline V gene are SGHRS and YFSETQ. This CDR3 has 15 residues. The CDR3 reads CASSITGSGAGELFF. The CDR3 bases are TGCGCCAGCAGCATAACAGGGAGTGGGGCCGGGGAGCTGTTTTTT.

The rearrangement joins TRBV30 to TRBJ2-7; TRBD1 aligns across 9 bases. Trimming took 3 bases from V and 3 from J; bases not matched to a gene: 6. Germline V gene lookup returns CDR1 GTSNPN and CDR2 SVGIG (reference sequence). The CDR3 sequence is 14 residues long. The CDR3 DNA is TGTGCCTGGAGGTCAGACAGGGGGTTCTACGAGCAGTACTTC. Its protein is CAWRSDRGFYEQYF.

This chain links TRBV27 with TRBJ1-4, with a possible D match to TRBD1 (6 bases). V lost 5 bases and J 7 bases, leaving 11 bases between the germline ends. The CDR3 is 13 residues long. CDR1 is MNHEY, CDR2 SMNVEV, per germline (reference sequence). CDR3 loop: CASSLGAREKLFF. The CDR3 bases are TGTGCCAGCAGTCTGGGGGCACGTGAAAAACTGTTTTTT.

This clone came up a few times. The CDR3 DNA reads as TGTGCCAGCAGTTTCCTAGCGGCTTCCACGGCGGGCGAGCAGTACTTC. Translated: CASSFLAASTAGEQYF. This chain joins TRBV28 and TRBJ2-7; 7 nucleotides match TRBD2. The CDR3 is made up of 16 amino acids. V lost 3 bases to trimming and J lost 6 bases; unmatched junction nucleotides: 14. Germline V CDR1 and CDR2: MDHEN, SYDVKM. The entire variable domain, with the rest obtained from reference TRBV28 and TRBJ2-7, is as follows: DVKVTQSSRYLVKRTGEKVFLECVQDMDHENMFWYRQDPGLGLRLIYFSYDVKMKEKGDIPEGYSVSREKKERFSLILESASTNQTSMYLCASSFLAASTAGEQYFGPGTRLTVT.

The chain couples TRBV5-5 to TRBJ1-2; 8 nucleotides line up with TRBD1. This CDR3 is 15 amino acids long. Trimming took 1 base from V and 5 from J; bases not matched to a gene: 7. In germline, CDR1 is SGHKS, CDR2 YYEKEE (reference sequence). CDR3 DNA: TGTGCCAGCAGCTTGTCTACAGGGGGAAATTATGGCTACACCTTC. This codes for CASSLSTGGNYGYTF. Based on the CDR3 plus reference TRBV5-5 and TRBJ1-2, the full variable domain is DAGVTQSPTHLIKTRGQQVTLRCSPISGHKSVSWYQQVLGQGPQFIFQYYEKEERGRGNFPDRFSARQFPNYSSELNVNALLLGDSALYLCASSLSTGGNYGYTFGSGTRLTVV.

This rearrangement joins TRBV27 to TRBJ1-3; D gene uncertain. The CDR3 contains 15 residues. Trimming took 3 bases from V and 1 from J, leaving 10 bases between them. Per germline, CDR1 MNHEY and CDR2 SMNVEV (reference sequence). The CDR3 is CASSFTGNSGNTIYF. In DNA, the CDR3 is TGTGCCAGCAGTTTTACGGGGAATTCTGGAAACACCATATATTTT.

This CDR3 is CASSLAGQAATLYGYTF. The CDR3 DNA follows: TGCGCCAGCAGCTTGGCGGGACAGGCGGCTACTCTTTATGGCTACACCTTC. The chain is built from TRBV5-1 and TRBJ1-2; 8 bases align to TRBD1. Germline V gene sequence: CDR1 SGHRS, CDR2 YFSETQ. Unmatched junction bases numbered 12, after V lost 0 bases and J lost 5 bases. This CDR3 is built from 17 residues.

This clone was seen a few times. The chain is built from TRBV30 and TRBJ1-4, with a weak D call TRBD1 (5 bases). This CDR3 is 14 amino acids long. V was trimmed by 0 bases and J by 3 bases, leaving 8 bases between them. The germline V gene encodes CDR1 GTSNPN and CDR2 SVGIG (reference sequence). CDR3 DNA: TGTGCCTGGAGTGTACTCAGGGCTAATGAAAAACTGTTTTTT. This gives the protein CAWSVLRANEKLFF.